This is a list of T cell receptor beta chains from one sample in a study of shared clonotypes between healthy human individuals. Clones were read by immunoSEQ multiplex PCR, and TCRdb kept only the in-frame ones, dropping some. The table has just over 2,000,000 clones, about 95% seen once; the top ten hold roughly 1%. Sequencing was carried out using naive CD8+ T cells sorted from blood. These receptors all come from a young man in good health. CDR3s include the opening cysteine and the closing phenylalanine or tryptophan. D genes are given only for firm matches. Clone size is shown for a subset of rows, as once, few, many or a class of expanded clone.

abundance	j_gene	d_gene	v_gene	CDR3aa	CDR3nt
NA	TRBJ2-7	TRBD1	TRBV5-1	CASSDPGTGVHEQYF	TGCGCCAGCAGCGATCCCGGGACAGGGGTCCACGAGCAGTACTTC
NA	TRBJ1-1	NA	TRBV7-9	CASSPGEAMGTEAFF	TGTGCCAGCAGCCCAGGGGAGGCGATGGGCACTGAAGCTTTCTTT
NA	TRBJ2-3	NA	TRBV18	CASSPTESANLDTQYF	TGTGCCAGCTCACCAACAGAGTCTGCGAATCTAGATACGCAGTATTTT
NA	TRBJ1-5	NA	TRBV25-1	CASSEFEDQPQHF	TGTGCCAGCAGTGAATTCGAGGATCAGCCCCAGCATTTT
NA	TRBJ2-2	NA	TRBV5-6	CASSLGSHELTGELFF	TGTGCCAGCAGCTTGGGGAGTCACGAACTCACCGGGGAGCTGTTTTTT
NA	TRBJ2-7	NA	TRBV6-5	CASRVQGPTYEQYF	TGTGCCAGCAGGGTACAGGGCCCAACCTACGAGCAGTACTTC
NA	TRBJ2-7	NA	TRBV6-5	CASSYSRGETYEQYF	TGTGCCAGCAGTTACTCCAGAGGAGAAACTTACGAGCAGTACTTC
NA	TRBJ2-7	NA	TRBV6-4	CASSDDGHPTSEQYF	TGTGCCAGCAGTGACGACGGACACCCTACGAGCGAGCAGTACTTC
once	TRBJ2-7	NA	TRBV7-9	CASSLVSGAGEQYF	TGTGCCAGCAGCTTAGTGTCGGGGGCGGGCGAGCAGTACTTC
NA	TRBJ2-7	NA	TRBV5-1	CASSLASVTYEQYF	TGCGCCAGCAGCTTGGCCTCGGTTACCTACGAGCAGTACTTC
once	TRBJ2-1	TRBD1	TRBV27	CASRTGSYNEQFF	TGTGCCAGCAGGACAGGGAGCTACAATGAGCAGTTCTTC
NA	TRBJ2-3	TRBD2	TRBV4-1	CASSGLAGPDTQYF	TGCGCCAGCAGCGGGCTAGCGGGACCAGATACGCAGTATTTT
NA	TRBJ2-2	NA	TRBV4-3	CASSPRSGTGELFF	TGCGCCAGCAGCCCAAGGTCGGGAACCGGGGAGCTGTTTTTT
NA	TRBJ2-1	TRBD1	TRBV7-9	CASSLSRGTGDEQFF	TGTGCCAGCAGCTTGTCACGTGGGACAGGAGATGAGCAGTTCTTC
NA	TRBJ1-5	NA	TRBV7-9	CASSFGTGPLRDQPQHF	TGTGCCAGCAGCTTTGGAACAGGGCCCCTCCGGGACCAGCCCCAGCATTTT
NA	TRBJ2-7	TRBD1	TRBV7-8	CASSPGAGGNPEQYF	TGTGCCAGCAGCCCCGGGGCAGGGGGTAATCCCGAGCAGTACTTC
NA	TRBJ2-2	TRBD2	TRBV5-6	CASSLEGTSGINAGELFF	TGTGCCAGCAGCTTGGAGGGGACTAGCGGGATTAATGCCGGGGAGCTGTTTTTT
NA	TRBJ2-4	NA	TRBV6-1	CASSEARVDGIQYF	TGTGCCAGCAGTGAAGCGCGTGTCGACGGCATTCAGTACTTC
once	TRBJ1-5	NA	TRBV6-1	CASSEAPGLGNQPQHF	TGTGCCAGCAGTGAAGCACCGGGGTTGGGCAATCAGCCCCAGCATTTT
NA	TRBJ2-7	TRBD1	TRBV9	CASSGDSAYEQYF	TGTGCCAGCAGTGGGGACAGTGCGTACGAGCAGTACTTC
NA	TRBJ2-7	NA	TRBV11-1	CASSLVRGYEQYF	TGTGCCAGCAGCTTAGTGCGGGGCTACGAGCAGTACTTC
NA	TRBJ2-3	NA	TRBV20-1	CSASQDTQYF	TGCAGTGCTTCGCAGGATACGCAGTATTTT
few	TRBJ1-2	NA	TRBV6-5	CASSYGEGYTF	TGTGCCAGCAGTTACGGGGAAGGCTACACCTTC
NA	TRBJ2-2	NA	TRBV13	CASSLDREASNGELFF	TGTGCCAGCAGCTTAGACAGGGAGGCGAGTAACGGGGAGCTGTTTTTT
NA	TRBJ2-1	TRBD2	TRBV7-2	CASSPSLAGGYNEQFF	TGTGCCAGCAGCCCGAGCCTAGCGGGAGGGTACAATGAGCAGTTCTTC
NA	TRBJ2-1	TRBD1	TRBV7-8	CASSPTGAINNEQFF	TGTGCCAGCAGCCCGACAGGGGCCATAAACAATGAGCAGTTCTTC
NA	TRBJ2-1	NA	TRBV4-1	CATGPGGLTNNEQFF	TGCGCCACCGGGCCCGGGGGCCTCACTAACAATGAGCAGTTCTTC
NA	TRBJ1-1	NA	TRBV7-2	CASSLRIRGLMNTEAFF	TGTGCCAGCAGCTTAAGGATCAGGGGCCTCATGAACACTGAAGCTTTCTTT
NA	TRBJ2-5	NA	TRBV13	CASSLAAGETQYF	TGTGCCAGCAGCTTAGCTGCGGGAGAGACCCAGTACTTC
once	TRBJ2-7	NA	TRBV4-1	CASSQGLGQAYEQYF	TGCGCCAGCAGCCAAGGACTTGGACAAGCCTACGAGCAGTACTTC
NA	TRBJ1-4	NA	TRBV2	CASSESGPNEKLFF	TGTGCCAGCAGTGAAAGCGGCCCTAATGAAAAACTGTTTTTT
NA	TRBJ1-2	NA	TRBV9	CASSVGGSGYGYTF	TGTGCCAGCAGCGTAGGGGGGAGTGGATATGGCTACACCTTC
NA	TRBJ1-2	NA	TRBV5-5	CASSLVSDVDYYGYTF	TGTGCCAGCAGCTTGGTTTCGGACGTAGATTACTATGGCTACACCTTC
NA	TRBJ2-3	NA	TRBV4-1	CASRFAGTSTDTQYF	TGCGCCAGCAGGTTTGCAGGGACTAGCACAGATACGCAGTATTTT
NA	TRBJ2-3	TRBD1	TRBV19	CASGGGTGEEADTQYF	TGTGCCAGTGGAGGGGGGACAGGGGAGGAGGCAGATACGCAGTATTTT
NA	TRBJ2-3	TRBD2	TRBV29-1	CSVEKGLAGAVDTQYF	TGCAGCGTTGAAAAAGGACTAGCGGGAGCGGTAGATACGCAGTATTTT
NA	TRBJ1-6	NA	TRBV6-1	CASSDPPGPAYNSPLHF	TGTGCCAGCAGTGACCCCCCTGGACCGGCCTATAATTCACCCCTCCACTTT
NA	TRBJ2-7	NA	TRBV5-1	CASSLPGQYEQYF	TGCGCCAGCAGCTTGCCCGGACAGTACGAGCAGTACTTC
once	TRBJ1-2	NA	TRBV28	CASSLMGDYGYTF	TGTGCCAGCAGTTTAATGGGAGACTATGGCTACACCTTC
NA	TRBJ1-2	NA	TRBV13	CASSQQRTANYGYTF	TGTGCCAGCAGCCAACAAAGGACAGCCAACTATGGCTACACCTTC
NA	TRBJ2-1	NA	TRBV27	CASSLLSLQISYNEQFF	TGTGCCAGCAGTCTACTTAGTCTGCAAATCTCCTACAATGAGCAGTTCTTC
NA	TRBJ2-3	NA	TRBV7-9	CASSHSHTDTQYF	TGTGCCAGCAGCCATTCACACACAGATACGCAGTATTTT
few	TRBJ2-3	NA	TRBV6-4	CASSASGEADTQYF	TGTGCCAGCAGCGCCTCCGGGGAGGCAGATACGCAGTATTTT
NA	TRBJ1-1	TRBD1	TRBV10-3	CAILDRQNTEAFF	TGTGCCATCTTGGACAGGCAGAACACTGAAGCTTTCTTT
NA	TRBJ1-4	NA	TRBV2	CASSEVVFNDRQNEKLFF	TGTGCCAGCAGTGAAGTCGTCTTCAATGACAGGCAAAATGAAAAACTGTTTTTT
NA	TRBJ2-7	NA	TRBV21-1	CASSEIAGGTYEQYF	TGTGCCAGCAGTGAAATAGCGGGGGGAACCTACGAGCAGTACTTC
NA	TRBJ2-1	TRBD1	TRBV29-1	CSVEEGGRHNEQFF	TGCAGCGTTGAAGAAGGGGGCCGACACAATGAGCAGTTCTTC
NA	TRBJ1-2	NA	TRBV2	CASSGAGDLNGYTF	TGTGCCAGCAGTGGCGCAGGGGACCTTAATGGCTACACCTTC
NA	TRBJ2-7	NA	TRBV28	CASSPGTATYEQYF	TGTGCCAGCAGTCCCGGGACCGCCACCTACGAGCAGTACTTC
once	TRBJ2-1	TRBD2	TRBV7-7	CASSASGSSYNEQFF	TGTGCTAGCAGTGCGAGCGGGAGCTCCTACAATGAGCAGTTCTTC
NA	TRBJ2-7	TRBD1	TRBV9	CASSVGGQGYEQYF	TGTGCCAGCAGCGTCGGAGGACAGGGCTACGAGCAGTACTTC
NA	TRBJ2-3	NA	TRBV27	CASSLTTPPYTDTQYF	TGTGCCAGCAGTCTAACTACCCCCCCGTATACAGATACGCAGTATTTT
once	TRBJ2-1	NA	TRBV6-1	CASSDRIYNEQFF	TGTGCCAGCAGTGACAGAATCTACAATGAGCAGTTCTTC